There are a few counts of the clone carrying this TCR beta chain. Antigen unknown. Specified time point: newly diagnosed GD, antithyroid drugs for less than 3 months. Preparation of the TCR library used RNA extracted from PBMCs. The data are from a study of regulatory T cells in long-lasting Graves disease. Study-level results: Persistent cases favored TRBV28, TRBJ1-2 and TRBJ2-5. Persistent-disease Graves' patients showed less TCR diversity than new cases.

Arm-PCR of CDR3 regions with iRepertoire HTBI primers generated TCR beta libraries. Via MiXCR, TCRdb re-called the multiplex PCR reads, giving one row per CDR3 protein. The sample lists a few hundred thousand distinct CDR3 sequences; less than 20% were seen once. V gave up 5 bases and J gave up 5 bases, with 14 bases separating them. Germline V gives CDR1 SGHTA, CDR2 FQGTGA. The CDR3 sequence is 14 residues long. The same data also contributed to another study, on T cells in Graves' hyperthyroidism and ophthalmopathy. Per that study: Patients between 18 and 65 years old had hyperthyroidism, newly diagnosed and lasting under 2 months. Exclusion of a patient resulted from uncontrolled infection, other autoimmune disease, pregnancy or lactation.

The specimen was peripheral blood mononuclear cells (PBMCs), collected at new diagnosis, from a patient treated with antithyroid drugs. J is TRBJ2-3 and V is TRBV7-3; no definite D call. The clonotype was recovered from a woman in her 30s with Graves disease. The CDR3: CASSPVPRVDTQYF. In DNA form, the CDR3 reads TGTGCCAGCAGCCCAGTTCCCCGAGTAGATACGCAGTATTTT.